This T cell receptor beta chain was observed in a study of shared clonotypes between healthy human individuals. General observations from the study: Donor scarcity curtailed the genetic and exposure-history diversity represented herein.

Profiled with immunoSEQ multiplex PCR; TCRdb holds only in-frame clones, not every one. The sample has about 2 million clones, 85% to 95% seen once. Note on this clone: Its antigen is undetermined.

This CDR3 comprises 13 residues. The ends were cut back, 9 bases at V and 2 bases at J, with 12 bases in the middle. The germline V gene encodes CDR1 MDHEN and CDR2 SYDVKM. V usage is TRBV28 and J usage is TRBJ2-3, with D unclear. Sequences were obtained from naive CD4+ T cells sorted from blood. Regarding subset: CD45RA+ positively selected. This clonotype was obtained from a young man in good health. The CDR3 sequence: CASRAVFTDTQYF. CDR3 bases: TGTGCCAGTCGGGCAGTCTTCACAGATACGCAGTATTTT.